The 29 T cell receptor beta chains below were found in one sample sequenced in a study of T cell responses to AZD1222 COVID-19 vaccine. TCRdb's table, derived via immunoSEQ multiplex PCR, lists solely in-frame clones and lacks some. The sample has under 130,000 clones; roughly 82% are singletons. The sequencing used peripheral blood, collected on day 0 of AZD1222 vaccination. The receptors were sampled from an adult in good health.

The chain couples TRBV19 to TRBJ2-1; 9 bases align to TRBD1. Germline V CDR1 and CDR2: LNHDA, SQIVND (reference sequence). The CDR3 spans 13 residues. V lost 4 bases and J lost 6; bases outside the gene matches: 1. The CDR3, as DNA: TGTGCCAGTAGTAGGACAGGGGTCAATGAGCAGTTCTTC. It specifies CASSRTGVNEQFF.

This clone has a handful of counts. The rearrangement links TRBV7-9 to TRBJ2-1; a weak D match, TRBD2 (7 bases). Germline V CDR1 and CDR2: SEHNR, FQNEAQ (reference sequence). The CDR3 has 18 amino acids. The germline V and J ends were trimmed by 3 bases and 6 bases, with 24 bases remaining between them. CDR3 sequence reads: CASSFTFGGARLGNEQFF. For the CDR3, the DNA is TGTGCCAGCAGCTTCACCTTTGGGGGGGCGCGTCTGGGCAATGAGCAGTTCTTC.

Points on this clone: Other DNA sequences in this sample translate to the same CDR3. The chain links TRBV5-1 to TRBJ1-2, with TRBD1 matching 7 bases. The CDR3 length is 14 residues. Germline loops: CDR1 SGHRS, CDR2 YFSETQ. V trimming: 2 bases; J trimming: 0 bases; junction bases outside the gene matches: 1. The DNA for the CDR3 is TGCGCCAGCAGCTTAGGGACAGCTAACTATGGCTACACCTTC. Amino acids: CASSLGTANYGYTF.

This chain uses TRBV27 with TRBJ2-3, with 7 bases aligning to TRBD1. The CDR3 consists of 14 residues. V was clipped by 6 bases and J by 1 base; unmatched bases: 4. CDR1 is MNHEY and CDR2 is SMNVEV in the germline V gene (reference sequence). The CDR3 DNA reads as TGTGCCAGCAGCTTAGGGGGCCGCACAGATACGCAGTATTTT. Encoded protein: CASSLGGRTDTQYF.

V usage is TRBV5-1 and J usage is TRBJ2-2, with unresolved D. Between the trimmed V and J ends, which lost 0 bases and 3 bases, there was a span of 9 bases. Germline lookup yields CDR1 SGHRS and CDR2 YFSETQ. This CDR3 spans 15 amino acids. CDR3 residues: CASSLDLSYTGELFF. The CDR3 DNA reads TGCGCCAGCAGCTTGGACCTGTCTTACACCGGGGAGCTGTTTTTT.

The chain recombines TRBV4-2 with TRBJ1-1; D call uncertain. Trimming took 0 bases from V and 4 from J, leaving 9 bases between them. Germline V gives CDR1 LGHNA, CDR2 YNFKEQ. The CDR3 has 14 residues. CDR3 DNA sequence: TGTGCCAGCAGCCAAGATACGCTTTTCACTGAAGCTTTCTTT. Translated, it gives CASSQDTLFTEAFF.

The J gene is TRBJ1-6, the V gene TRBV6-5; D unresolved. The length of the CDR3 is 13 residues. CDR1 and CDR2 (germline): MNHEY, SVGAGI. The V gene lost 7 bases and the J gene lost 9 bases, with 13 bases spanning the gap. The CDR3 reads CASMGLAVSPLHF. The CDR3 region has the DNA TGTGCCAGCATGGGCCTGGCGGTTTCACCCCTCCACTTT.

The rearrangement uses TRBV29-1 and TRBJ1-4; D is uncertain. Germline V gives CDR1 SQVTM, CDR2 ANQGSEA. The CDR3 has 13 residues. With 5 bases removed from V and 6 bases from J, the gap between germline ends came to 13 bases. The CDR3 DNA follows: TGCAGCGTTAGGACCGTCGACTATGAAAAACTGTTTTTT. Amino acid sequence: CSVRTVDYEKLFF. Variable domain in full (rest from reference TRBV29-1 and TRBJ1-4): SAVISQKPSRDICQRGTSLTIQCQVDSQVTMMFWYRQQPGQSLTLIATANQGSEATYESGFVIDKFPISRPNLTFSTLTVSNMSPEDSSIYLCSVRTVDYEKLFFGSGTQLSVL.

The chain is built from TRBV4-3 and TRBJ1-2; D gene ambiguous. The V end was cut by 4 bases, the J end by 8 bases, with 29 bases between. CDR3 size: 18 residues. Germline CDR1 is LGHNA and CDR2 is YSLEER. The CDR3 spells CASSPTHSVTLTKSGYTF. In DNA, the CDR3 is TGCGCCAGCAGCCCTACCCACTCAGTAACCTTAACGAAGAGCGGCTACACCTTC.

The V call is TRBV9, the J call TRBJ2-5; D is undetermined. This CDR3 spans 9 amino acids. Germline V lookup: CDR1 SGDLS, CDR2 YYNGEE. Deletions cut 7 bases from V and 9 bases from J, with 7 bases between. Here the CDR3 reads CASGHPQYF. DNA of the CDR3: TGTGCCAGCGGGCACCCCCAGTACTTC.

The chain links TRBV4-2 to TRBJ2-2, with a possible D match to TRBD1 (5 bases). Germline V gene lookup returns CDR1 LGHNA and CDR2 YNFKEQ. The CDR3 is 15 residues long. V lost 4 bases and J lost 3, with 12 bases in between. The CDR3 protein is CASSPQTVDTGELFF. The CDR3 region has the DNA TGTGCCAGCAGCCCCCAGACAGTGGACACCGGGGAGCTGTTTTTT.

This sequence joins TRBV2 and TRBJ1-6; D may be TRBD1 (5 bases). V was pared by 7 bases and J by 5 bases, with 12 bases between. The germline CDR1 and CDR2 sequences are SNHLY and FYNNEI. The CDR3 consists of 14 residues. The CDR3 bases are TGTGCCAGCACCCGCGCGGGGGATAATTCACCCCTCCACTTT. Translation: CASTRAGDNSPLHF.

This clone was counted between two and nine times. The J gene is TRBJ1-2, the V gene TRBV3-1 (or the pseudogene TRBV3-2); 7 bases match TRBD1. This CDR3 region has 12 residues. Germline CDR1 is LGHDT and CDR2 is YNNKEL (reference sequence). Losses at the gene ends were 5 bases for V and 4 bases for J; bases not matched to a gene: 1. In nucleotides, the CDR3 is TGTGCCAGCAGCTCAGGGGGCTATGGCTACACCTTC. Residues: CASSSGGYGYTF.

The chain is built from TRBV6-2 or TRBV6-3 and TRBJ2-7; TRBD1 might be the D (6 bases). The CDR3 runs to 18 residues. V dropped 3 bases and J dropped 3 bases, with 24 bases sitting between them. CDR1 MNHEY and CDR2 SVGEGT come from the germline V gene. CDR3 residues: CASSYLPLSGTSIYEQYF. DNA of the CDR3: TGTGCCAGCAGTTATCTTCCCCTCTCCGGGACATCAATCTACGAGCAGTACTTC.

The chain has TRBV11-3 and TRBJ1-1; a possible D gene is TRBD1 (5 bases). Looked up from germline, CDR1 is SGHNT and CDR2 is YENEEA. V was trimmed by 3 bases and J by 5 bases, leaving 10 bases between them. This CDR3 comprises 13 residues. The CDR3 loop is CASSFTGGTEAFF. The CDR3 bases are TGTGCCAGCAGCTTTACAGGCGGTACTGAAGCTTTCTTT.

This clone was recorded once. CDR3: CASSQQYNSPLHF. CDR3 DNA: TGTGCCAGCTCACAACAGTATAATTCACCCCTCCACTTT. The rearrangement uses TRBV18 and TRBJ1-6; D gene ambiguous. The CDR3 contains 13 residues. Trimming stripped 4 bases from V and 4 bases from J, with 5 bases between. Germline assignment: CDR1 KGHSH and CDR2 LQKENI.

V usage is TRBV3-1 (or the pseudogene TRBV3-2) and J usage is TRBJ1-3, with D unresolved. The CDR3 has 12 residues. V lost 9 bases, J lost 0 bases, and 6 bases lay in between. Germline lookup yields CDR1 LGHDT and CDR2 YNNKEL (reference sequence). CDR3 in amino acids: CASRSSGNTIYF. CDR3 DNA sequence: TGTGCCAGTAGAAGCTCTGGAAACACCATATATTTT.

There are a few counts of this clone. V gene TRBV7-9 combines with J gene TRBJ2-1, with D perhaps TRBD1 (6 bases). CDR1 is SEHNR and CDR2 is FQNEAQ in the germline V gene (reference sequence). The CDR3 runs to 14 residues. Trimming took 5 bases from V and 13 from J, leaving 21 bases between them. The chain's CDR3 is CASSLGQIGWGQFF. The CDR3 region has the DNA TGTGCCAGCAGCCTTGGACAGATCGGGTGGGGTCAGTTCTTC.

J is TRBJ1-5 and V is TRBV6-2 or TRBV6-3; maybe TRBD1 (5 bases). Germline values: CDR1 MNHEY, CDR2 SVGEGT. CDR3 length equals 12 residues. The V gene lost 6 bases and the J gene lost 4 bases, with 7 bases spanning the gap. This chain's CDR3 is CASSHRNQPQHF. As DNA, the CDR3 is TGTGCCAGCAGCCACAGGAATCAGCCCCAGCATTTT.

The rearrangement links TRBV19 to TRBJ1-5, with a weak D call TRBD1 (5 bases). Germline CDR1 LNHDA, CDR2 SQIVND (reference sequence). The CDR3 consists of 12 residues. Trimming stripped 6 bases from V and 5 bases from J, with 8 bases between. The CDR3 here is CASRMGDQPQHF. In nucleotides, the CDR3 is TGTGCCAGTAGGATGGGGGATCAGCCCCAGCATTTT. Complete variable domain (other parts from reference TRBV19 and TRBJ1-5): DGGITQSPKYLFRKEGQNVTLSCEQNLNHDAMYWYRQDPGQGLRLIYYSQIVNDFQKGDIAEGYSVSREKKESFPLTVTSAQKNPTAFYLCASRMGDQPQHFGDGTRLSIL.

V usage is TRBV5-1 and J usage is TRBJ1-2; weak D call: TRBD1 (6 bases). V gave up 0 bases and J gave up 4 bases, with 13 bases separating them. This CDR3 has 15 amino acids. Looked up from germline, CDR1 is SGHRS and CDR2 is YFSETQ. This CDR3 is CASSLAGGGRYGYTF. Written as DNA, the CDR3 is TGCGCCAGCAGCTTGGCCGGAGGGGGACGCTATGGCTACACCTTC.

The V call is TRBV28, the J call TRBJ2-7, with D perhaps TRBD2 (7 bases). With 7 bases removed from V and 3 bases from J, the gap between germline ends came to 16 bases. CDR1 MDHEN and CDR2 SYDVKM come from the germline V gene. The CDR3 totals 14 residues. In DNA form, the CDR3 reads TGTGCCAGCATAGCCCCTAGGGGGGGCTACGAGCAGTACTTC. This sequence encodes CASIAPRGGYEQYF.

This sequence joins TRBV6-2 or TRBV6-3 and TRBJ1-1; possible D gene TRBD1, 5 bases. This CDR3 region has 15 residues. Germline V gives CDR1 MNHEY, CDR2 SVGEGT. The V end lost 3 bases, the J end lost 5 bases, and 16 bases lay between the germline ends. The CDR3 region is CASSYTGGGFTEAFF. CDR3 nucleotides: TGTGCCAGCAGTTATACAGGTGGAGGGTTTACTGAAGCTTTCTTT.

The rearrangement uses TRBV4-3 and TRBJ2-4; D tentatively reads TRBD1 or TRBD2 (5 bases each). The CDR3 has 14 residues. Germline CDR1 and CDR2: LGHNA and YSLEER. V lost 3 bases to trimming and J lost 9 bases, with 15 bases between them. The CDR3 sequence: CASSQDTGGGIQYF. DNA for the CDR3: TGCGCCAGCAGCCAGGATACAGGAGGCGGCATTCAGTACTTC.

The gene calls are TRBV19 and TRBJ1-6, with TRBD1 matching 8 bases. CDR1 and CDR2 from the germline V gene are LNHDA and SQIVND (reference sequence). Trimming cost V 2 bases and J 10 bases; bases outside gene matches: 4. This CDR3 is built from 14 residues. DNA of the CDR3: TGTGCCAGTAGTATATCGACAGGGGAATCACCCCTCCACTTT. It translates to CASSISTGESPLHF.

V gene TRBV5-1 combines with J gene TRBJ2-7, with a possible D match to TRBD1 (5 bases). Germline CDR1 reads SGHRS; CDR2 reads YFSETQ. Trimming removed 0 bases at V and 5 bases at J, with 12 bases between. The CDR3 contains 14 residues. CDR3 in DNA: TGCGCCAGCAGCTTGGGTGACAGATACAACGAGCAGTACTTC. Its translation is CASSLGDRYNEQYF.

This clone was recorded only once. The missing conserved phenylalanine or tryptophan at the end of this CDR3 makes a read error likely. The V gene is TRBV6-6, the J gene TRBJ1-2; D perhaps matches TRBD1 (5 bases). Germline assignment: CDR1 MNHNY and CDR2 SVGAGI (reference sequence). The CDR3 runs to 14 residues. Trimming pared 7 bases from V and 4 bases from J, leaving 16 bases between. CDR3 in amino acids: CASTGGARGYGYTL. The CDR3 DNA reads TGTGCCAGCACCGGAGGGGCAAGAGGCTATGGCTACACCCTC.

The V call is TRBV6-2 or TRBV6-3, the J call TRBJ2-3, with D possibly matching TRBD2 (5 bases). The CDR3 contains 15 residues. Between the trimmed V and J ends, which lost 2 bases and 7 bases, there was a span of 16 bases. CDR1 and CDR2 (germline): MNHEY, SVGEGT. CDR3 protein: CASSYRSRGIHTQYF. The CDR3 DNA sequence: TGTGCCAGCAGTTACCGGTCCCGGGGTATTCATACGCAGTATTTT.

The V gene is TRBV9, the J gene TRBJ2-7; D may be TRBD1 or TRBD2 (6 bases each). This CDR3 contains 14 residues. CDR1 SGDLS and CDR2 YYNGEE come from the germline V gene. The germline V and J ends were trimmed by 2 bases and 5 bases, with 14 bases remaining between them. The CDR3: CASSVRGGFDEQYF. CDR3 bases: TGTGCCAGCAGCGTCAGGGGAGGTTTCGACGAGCAGTACTTC.